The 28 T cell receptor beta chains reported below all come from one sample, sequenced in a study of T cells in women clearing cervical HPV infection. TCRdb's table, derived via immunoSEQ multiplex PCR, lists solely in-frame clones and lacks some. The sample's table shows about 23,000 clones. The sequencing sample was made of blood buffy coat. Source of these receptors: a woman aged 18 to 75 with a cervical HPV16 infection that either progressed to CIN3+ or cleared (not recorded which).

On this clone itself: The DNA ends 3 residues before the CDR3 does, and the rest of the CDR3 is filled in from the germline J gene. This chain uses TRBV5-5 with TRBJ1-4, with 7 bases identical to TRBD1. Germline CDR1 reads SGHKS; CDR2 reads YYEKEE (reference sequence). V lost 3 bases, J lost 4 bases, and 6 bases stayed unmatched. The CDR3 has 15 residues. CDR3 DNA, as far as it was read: TGTGCCAGCAGCTGGACAGGCGGATATAATGAAAAA. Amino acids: CASSWTGGYNEK. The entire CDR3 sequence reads CASSWTGGYNEKLFF.

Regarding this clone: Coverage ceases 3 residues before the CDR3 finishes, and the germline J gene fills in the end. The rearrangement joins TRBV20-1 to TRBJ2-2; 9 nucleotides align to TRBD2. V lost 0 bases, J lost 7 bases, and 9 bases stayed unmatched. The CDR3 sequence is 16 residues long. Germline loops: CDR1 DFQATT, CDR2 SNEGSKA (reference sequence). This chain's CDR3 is CSARDPSGNDIGELFF. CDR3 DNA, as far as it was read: TGCAGTGCTAGAGACCCTAGCGGGAACGACATCGGGGAG.

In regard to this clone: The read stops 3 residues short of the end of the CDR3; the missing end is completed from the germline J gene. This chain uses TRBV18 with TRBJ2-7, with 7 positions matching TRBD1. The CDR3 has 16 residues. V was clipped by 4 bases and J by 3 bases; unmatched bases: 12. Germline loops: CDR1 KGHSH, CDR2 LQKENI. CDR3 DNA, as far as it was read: TGTGCCAGCTCACTATCTGCTGCGACAGGGCGCTACGAG. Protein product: CASSLSAATGRYE. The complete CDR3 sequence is CASSLSAATGRYEQYF.

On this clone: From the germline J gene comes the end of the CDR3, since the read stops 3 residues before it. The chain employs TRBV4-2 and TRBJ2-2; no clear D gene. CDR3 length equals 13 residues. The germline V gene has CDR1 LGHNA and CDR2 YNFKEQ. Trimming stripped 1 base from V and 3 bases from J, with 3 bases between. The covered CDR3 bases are TGTGCCAGCAGCCAAGCGTACACCGGGGAG. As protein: CASSQAYTGE. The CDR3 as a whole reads CASSQAYTGELFF.

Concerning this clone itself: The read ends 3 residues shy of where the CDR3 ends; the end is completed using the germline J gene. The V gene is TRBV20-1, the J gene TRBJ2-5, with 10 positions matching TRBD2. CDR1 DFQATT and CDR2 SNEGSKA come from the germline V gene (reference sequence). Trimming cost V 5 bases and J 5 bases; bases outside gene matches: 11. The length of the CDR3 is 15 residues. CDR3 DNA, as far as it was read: TGCAGTGCTCCAGATAGCGGGAGGTCCTGGGAGACC. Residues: CSAPDSGRSWET. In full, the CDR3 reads CSAPDSGRSWETQYF.

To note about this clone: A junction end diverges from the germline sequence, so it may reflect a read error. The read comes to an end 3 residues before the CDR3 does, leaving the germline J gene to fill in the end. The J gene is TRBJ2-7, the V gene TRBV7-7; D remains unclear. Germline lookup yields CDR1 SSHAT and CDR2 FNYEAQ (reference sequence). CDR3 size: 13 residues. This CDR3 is CASSPGPDAEQYF. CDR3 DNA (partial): TGTGCTAGCAGCCCGGGTCCGGATGCCGAG.

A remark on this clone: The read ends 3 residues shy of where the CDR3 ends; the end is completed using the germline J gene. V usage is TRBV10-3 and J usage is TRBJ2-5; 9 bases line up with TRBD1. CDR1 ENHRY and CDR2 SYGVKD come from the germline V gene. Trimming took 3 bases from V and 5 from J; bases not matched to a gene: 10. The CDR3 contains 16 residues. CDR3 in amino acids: CAISDNVGTGIETQYF. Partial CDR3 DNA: TGTGCCATCAGTGACAACGTCGGGACAGGGATCGAGACC.

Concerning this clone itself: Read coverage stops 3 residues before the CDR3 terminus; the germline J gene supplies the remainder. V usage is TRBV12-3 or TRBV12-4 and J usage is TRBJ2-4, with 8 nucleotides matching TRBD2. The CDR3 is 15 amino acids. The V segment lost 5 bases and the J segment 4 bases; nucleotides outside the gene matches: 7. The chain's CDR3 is CASSGRGTSKNIQYF. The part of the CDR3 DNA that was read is TGTGCCAGCAGTGGGAGGGGGACTAGTAAAAACATT.

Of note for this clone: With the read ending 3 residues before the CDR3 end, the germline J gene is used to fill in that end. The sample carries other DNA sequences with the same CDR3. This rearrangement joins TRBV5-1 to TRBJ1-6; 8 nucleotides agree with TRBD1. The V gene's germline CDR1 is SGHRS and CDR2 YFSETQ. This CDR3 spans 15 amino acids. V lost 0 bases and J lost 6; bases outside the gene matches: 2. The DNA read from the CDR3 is TGCGCCAGCAGCTTGGAAGGGACAGGTAATTCACCC. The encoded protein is CASSLEGTGNSP. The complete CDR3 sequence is CASSLEGTGNSPLHF.

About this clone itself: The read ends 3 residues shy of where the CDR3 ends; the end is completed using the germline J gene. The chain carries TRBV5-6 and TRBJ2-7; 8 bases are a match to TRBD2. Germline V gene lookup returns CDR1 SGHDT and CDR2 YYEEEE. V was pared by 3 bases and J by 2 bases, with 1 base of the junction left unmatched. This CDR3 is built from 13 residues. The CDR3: CASSSGGAYEQYF. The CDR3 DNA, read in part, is TGTGCCAGCAGCTCCGGGGGGGCCTACGAG.

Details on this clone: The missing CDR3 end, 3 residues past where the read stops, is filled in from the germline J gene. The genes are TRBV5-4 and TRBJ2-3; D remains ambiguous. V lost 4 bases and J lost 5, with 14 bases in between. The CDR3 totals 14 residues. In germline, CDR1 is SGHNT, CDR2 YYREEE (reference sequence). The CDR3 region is CASSHSDSIDTQYF. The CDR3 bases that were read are TGTGCCAGCAGCCACTCCGACTCCATAGATACG.

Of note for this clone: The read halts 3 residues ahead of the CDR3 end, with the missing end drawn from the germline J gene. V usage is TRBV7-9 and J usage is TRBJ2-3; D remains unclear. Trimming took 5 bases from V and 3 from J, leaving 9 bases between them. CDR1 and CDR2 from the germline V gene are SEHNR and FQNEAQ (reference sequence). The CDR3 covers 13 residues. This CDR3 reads CASSPAQTDTQYF. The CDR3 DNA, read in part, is TGTGCCAGCAGCCCCGCCCAGACAGATACG. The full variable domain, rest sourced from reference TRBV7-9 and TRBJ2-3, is DTGVSQNPRHKITKRGQNVTFRCDPISEHNRLYWYRQTLGQGPEFLTYFQNEAQLEKSRLLSDRFSAERPKGSFSTLEIQRTEQGDSAMYLCASSPAQTDTQYFGPGTRLTVL.

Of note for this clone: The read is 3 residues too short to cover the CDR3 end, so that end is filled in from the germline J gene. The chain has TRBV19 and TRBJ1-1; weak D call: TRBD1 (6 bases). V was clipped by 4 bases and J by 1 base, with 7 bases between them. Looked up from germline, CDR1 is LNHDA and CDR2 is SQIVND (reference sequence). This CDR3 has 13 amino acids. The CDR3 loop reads CASSRTANTEAFF. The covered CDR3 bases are TGTGCCAGTAGTAGGACAGCGAACACTGAA.

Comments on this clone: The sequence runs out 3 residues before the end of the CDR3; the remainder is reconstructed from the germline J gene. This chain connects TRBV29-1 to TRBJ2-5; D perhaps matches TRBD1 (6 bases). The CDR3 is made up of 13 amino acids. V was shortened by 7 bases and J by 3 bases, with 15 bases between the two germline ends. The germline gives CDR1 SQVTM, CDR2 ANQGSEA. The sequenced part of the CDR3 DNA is TGCAGCGGCCTCCAGACAGGCAAAGAGACC. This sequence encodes CSGLQTGKET. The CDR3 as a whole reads CSGLQTGKETQYF. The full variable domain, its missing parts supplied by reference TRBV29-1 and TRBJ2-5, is SAVISQKPSRDICQRGTSLTIQCQVDSQVTMMFWYRQQPGQSLTLIATANQGSEATYESGFVIDKFPISRPNLTFSTLTVSNMSPEDSSIYLCSGLQTGKETQYFGPGTRLLVL.

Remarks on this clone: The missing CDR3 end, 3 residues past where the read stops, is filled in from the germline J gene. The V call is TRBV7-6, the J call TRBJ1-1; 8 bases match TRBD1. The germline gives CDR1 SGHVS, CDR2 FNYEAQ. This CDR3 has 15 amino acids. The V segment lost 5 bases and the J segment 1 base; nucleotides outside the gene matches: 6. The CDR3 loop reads CASSRPGGANTEAFF. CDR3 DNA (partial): TGTGCCAGCAGCAGACCAGGGGGCGCGAACACTGAA.

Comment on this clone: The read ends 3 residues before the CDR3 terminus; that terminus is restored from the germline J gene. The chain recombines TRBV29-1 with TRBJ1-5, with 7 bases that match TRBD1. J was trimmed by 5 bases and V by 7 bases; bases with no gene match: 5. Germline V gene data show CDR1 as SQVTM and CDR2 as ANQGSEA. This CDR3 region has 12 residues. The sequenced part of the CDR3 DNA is TGCAGCGCGGGGACAGACGATCAGCCC. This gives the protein CSAGTDDQP. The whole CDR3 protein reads CSAGTDDQPQHF. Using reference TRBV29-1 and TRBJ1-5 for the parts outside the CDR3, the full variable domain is SAVISQKPSRDICQRGTSLTIQCQVDSQVTMMFWYRQQPGQSLTLIATANQGSEATYESGFVIDKFPISRPNLTFSTLTVSNMSPEDSSIYLCSAGTDDQPQHFGDGTRLSIL.

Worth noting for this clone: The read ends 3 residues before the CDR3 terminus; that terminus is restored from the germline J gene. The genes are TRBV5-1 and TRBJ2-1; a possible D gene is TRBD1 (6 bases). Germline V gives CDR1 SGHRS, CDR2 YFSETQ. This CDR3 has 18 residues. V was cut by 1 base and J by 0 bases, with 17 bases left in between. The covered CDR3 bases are TGCGCCAGCAGCTTGCTACCCCCCGACAGGACCTCCTACAATGAG. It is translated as CASSLLPPDRTSYNE. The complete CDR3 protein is CASSLLPPDRTSYNEQFF.

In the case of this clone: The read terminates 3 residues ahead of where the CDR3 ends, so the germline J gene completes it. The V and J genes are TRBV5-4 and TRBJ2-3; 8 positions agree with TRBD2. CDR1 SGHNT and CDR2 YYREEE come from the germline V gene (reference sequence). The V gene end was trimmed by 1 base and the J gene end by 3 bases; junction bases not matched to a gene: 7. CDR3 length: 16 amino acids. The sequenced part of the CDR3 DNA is TGTGCCAGCAGCTTGTTGGTAGCGGGAATAACAGATACG. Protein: CASSLLVAGITDT. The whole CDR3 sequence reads CASSLLVAGITDTQYF.

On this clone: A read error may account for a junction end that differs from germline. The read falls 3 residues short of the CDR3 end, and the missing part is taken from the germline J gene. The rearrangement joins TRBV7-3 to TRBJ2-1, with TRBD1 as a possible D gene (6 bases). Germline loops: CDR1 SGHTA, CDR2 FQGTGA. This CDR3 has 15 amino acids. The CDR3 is CSSSLTGQNYNEQFF. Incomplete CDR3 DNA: TGTTCCAGCAGCTTAACTGGACAGAACTACAATGAG.

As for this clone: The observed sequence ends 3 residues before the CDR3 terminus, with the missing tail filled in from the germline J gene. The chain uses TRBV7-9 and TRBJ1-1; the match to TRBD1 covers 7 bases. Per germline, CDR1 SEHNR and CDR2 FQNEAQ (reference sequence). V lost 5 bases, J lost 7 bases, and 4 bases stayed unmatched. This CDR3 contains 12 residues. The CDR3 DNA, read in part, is TGTGCCAGCAGCCAACAGGGGATTGAA. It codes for CASSQQGIE. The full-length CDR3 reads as CASSQQGIEAFF.

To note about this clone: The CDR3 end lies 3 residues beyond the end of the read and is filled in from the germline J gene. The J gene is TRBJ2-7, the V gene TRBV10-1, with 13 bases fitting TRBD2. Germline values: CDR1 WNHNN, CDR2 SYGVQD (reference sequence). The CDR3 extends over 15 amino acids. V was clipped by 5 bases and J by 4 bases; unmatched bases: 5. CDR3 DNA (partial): TGCGCCAGCAGTCCAGGGACTAGCGGGGAATACGAG. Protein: CASSPGTSGEYE. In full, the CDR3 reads CASSPGTSGEYEQYF.

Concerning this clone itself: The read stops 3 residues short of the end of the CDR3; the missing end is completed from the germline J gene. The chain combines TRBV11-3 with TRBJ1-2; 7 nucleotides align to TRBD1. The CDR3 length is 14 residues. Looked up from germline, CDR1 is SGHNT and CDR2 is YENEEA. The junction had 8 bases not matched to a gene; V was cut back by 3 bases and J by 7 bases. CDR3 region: CASSFFEGAGGYTF. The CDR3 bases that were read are TGTGCCAGCAGCTTTTTCGAGGGGGCTGGTGGC.

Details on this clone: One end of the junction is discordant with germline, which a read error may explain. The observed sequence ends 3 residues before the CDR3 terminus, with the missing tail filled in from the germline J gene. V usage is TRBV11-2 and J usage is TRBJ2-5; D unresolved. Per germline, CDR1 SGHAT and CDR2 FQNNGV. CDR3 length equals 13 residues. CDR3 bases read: TGTACCAGCAGCTTTTCCACACAAGAGACC. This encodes CTSSFSTQET. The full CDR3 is CTSSFSTQETQYF.

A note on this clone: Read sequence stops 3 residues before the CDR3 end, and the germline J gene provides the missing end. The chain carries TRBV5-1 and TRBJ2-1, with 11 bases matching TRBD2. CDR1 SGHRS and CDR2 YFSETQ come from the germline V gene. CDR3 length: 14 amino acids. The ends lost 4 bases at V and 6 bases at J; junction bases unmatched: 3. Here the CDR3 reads CASSLSGRANEQFF. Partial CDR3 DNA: TGCGCCAGCAGCCTTAGCGGGAGGGCCAATGAG.

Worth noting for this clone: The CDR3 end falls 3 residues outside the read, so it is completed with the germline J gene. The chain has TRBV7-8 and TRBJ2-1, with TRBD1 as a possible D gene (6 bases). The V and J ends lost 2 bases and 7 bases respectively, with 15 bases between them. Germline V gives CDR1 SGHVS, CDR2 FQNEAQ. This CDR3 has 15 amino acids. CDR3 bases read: TGTGCCAGCAGCTTACGGGTGCAGGGGCCTAATGAG. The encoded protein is CASSLRVQGPNE. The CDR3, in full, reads CASSLRVQGPNEQFF.

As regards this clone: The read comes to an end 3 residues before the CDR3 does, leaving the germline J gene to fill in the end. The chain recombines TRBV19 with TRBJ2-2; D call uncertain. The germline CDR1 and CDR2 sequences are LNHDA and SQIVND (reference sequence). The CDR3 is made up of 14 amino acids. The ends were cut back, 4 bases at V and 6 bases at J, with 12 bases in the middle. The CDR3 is CASSRFSQAGELFF. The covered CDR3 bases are TGTGCCAGTAGTAGGTTTAGTCAGGCCGGGGAG.

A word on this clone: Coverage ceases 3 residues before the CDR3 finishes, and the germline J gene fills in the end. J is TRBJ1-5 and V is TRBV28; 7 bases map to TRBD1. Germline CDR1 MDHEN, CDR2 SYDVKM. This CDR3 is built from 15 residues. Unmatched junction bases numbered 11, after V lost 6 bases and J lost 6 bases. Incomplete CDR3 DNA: TGTGCCAGCAGGACCCAGGGGGTCTTTACTCAGCCC. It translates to CASRTQGVFTQP. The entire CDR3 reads CASRTQGVFTQPQHF.

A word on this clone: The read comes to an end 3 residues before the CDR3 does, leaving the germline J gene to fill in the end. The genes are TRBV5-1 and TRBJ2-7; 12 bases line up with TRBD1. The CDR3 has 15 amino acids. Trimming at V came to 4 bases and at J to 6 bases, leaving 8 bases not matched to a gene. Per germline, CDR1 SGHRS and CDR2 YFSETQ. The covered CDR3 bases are TGCGCCAGCAGCCTTACGGGACAGGGGGCCGTCGAG. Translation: CASSLTGQGAVE. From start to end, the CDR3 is CASSLTGQGAVEQYF. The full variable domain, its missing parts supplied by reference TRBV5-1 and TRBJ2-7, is KAGVTQTPRYLIKTRGQQVTLSCSPISGHRSVSWYQQTPGQGLQFLFEYFSETQRNKGNFPGRFSGRQFSNSRSEMNVSTLELGDSALYLCASSLTGQGAVEQYFGPGTRLTVT.